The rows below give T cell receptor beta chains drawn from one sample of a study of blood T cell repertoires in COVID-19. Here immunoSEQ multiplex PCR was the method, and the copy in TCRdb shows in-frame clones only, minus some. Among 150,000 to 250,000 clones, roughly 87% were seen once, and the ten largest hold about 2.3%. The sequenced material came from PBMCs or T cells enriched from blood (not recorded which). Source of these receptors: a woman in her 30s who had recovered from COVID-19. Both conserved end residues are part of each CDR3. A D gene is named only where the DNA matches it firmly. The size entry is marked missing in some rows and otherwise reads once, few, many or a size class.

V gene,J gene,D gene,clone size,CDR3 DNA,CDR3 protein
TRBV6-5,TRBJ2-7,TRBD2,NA,TGTGCCAGCAGGTGGACTAGCAGGACTTTCGAGCAGTACTTC,CASRWTSRTFEQYF
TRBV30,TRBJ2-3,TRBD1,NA,TGTGCCTGGAGGGGGACAGGGGGCAACACAGATACGCAGTATTTT,CAWRGTGGNTDTQYF
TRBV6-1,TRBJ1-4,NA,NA,TGTGCCAGCAGTGAGGGGGGATCGCTGAAGAAACTGTTTTTT,CASSEGGSLKKLFF
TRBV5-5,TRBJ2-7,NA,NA,TGTGCCAGCAGCTTGGCTCTCGGGACACCCCTCTCCTACGAGCAGTACTTC,CASSLALGTPLSYEQYF
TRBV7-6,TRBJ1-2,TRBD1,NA,TGTGCCAGCAGCTTAGCTGGAGGACAGGACCCATGGGGCTACACCTTC,CASSLAGGQDPWGYTF
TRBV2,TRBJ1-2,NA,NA,TGTGCCAGCAGTGGGAGCAGAACTAACTATGGCTACACCTTC,CASSGSRTNYGYTF
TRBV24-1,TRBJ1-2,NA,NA,TGTGCCACCAGTGATCCCTCGGGGAACTATGGCTACACCTTC,CATSDPSGNYGYTF
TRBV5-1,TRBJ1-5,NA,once,TGCGCCAGCAGCTTGGGGGCTCGCAATCAGCCCCAGCATTTT,CASSLGARNQPQHF
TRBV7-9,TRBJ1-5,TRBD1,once,TGTGCCAGCAGCCGGGGACAGGGTAGGAATAGCAATCAGCCCCAGCATTTT,CASSRGQGRNSNQPQHF
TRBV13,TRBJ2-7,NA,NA,TGTGCCAGCAGCTTAGAGGGAGGGGGGGCTGAGCAGTACTTC,CASSLEGGGAEQYF
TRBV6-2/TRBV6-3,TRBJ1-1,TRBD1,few,TGTGCCAGCAGTTACCCGGGACAGGCGGTCACTGAAGCTTTCTTT,CASSYPGQAVTEAFF
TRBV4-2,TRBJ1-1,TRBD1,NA,TGTGCCAGCAGCCCTCTGAGGACAGGGACCGCTGAAGCTTTCTTT,CASSPLRTGTAEAFF
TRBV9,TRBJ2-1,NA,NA,TGTGCCAGCAGCCTCGGAGGCTACTACAATGAGCAGTTCTTC,CASSLGGYYNEQFF
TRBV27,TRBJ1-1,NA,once,TGTGCCACCTACAGGGCCTCGAACACTGAAGCTTTCTTT,CATYRASNTEAFF
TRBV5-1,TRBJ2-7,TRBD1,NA,TGCGCCAGCAGCTTCTCAGGACAGGGGTCCCCAACTTCCTACGAGCAGTACTTC,CASSFSGQGSPTSYEQYF
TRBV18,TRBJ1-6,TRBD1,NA,TGTGCCAGCTCACCAAACGTGTTGACAGGGTTCTCACCCCTCCACTTT,CASSPNVLTGFSPLHF
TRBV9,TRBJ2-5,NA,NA,TGTGCCAGCAGCGTAGACACACAAGAGACCCAGTACTTC,CASSVDTQETQYF
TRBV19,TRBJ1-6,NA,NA,TGTGCCACCTCCCCCGGGGTTTCACCCCTCCACTTT,CATSPGVSPLHF
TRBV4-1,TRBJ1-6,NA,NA,TGCGCCAGCAGCCAAGAAGAGCGGATAAATTCACCCCTCCACTTT,CASSQEERINSPLHF
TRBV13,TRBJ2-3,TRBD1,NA,TGTGCCAGCAGCTCGAGGACAGGACCTAGCACAGATACGCAGTATTTT,CASSSRTGPSTDTQYF
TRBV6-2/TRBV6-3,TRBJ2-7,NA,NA,TGTGCCAGCAGTTACCCCCTTCGAGGTAGCGAAACCTACGAGCAGTACTTC,CASSYPLRGSETYEQYF
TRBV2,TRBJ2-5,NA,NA,TGTGCCAGCAGGGACAGCAGCTGGGAGACCCAGTACTTC,CASRDSSWETQYF
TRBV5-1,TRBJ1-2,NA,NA,TGCGCCAGCAGCTTGGAAGCAGGGCTGGGCTACACCTTC,CASSLEAGLGYTF
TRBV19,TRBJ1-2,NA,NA,TGTGCCAGTAGTAGTAATTCCGCAGGTCAGGGCTTCTATGGCTACACCTTC,CASSSNSAGQGFYGYTF
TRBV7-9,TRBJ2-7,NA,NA,TGTGCCAGCAGCTTAGGGAGACAGAGGAGCTCCTACGAGCAGTACTTC,CASSLGRQRSSYEQYF
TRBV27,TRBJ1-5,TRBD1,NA,TGTGCCAGCAGTCATTTACCGGGACAGGGGGAGAATCAGCCCCAGCATTTT,CASSHLPGQGENQPQHF
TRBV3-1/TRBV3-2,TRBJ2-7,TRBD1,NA,TGTGCCAGCAGCCAACAGACAGGGATCTACGAGCAGTACTTC,CASSQQTGIYEQYF
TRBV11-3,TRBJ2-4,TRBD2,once,TGTGCCAGCAGCTTACAGGGAGGGGAAAACATTCAGTACTTC,CASSLQGGENIQYF
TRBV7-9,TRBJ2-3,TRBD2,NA,TGTGCCAGCAGCTTGGGACTAGCGGGGCGTCGGACAGATACGCAGTATTTT,CASSLGLAGRRTDTQYF
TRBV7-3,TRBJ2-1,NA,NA,TGTGCCAGCAGCTTAACTCTCTATGAGCAGTTCTTC,CASSLTLYEQFF
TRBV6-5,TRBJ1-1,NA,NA,TGTGCCAGCAGGAAACAGGGTTTCAGTGAAGCTTTCTTT,CASRKQGFSEAFF
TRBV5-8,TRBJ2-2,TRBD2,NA,TGTGCCAGCAGCTTTCTCCTCCTAGCGGGAGGCGGCACCGGGGAGCTGTTTTTT,CASSFLLLAGGGTGELFF
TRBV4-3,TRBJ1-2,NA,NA,TGCGCCAGCAGCCAAGATCTGGGCCCCTATGGCTACACCTTC,CASSQDLGPYGYTF
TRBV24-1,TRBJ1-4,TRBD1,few,TGTGCCACCAGTGATGCCTCCGGGACAGCGAATGAAAAACTGTTTTTT,CATSDASGTANEKLFF
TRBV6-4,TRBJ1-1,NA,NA,TGTGCCAGCGGCAGGCGGGGATGCGCAGAAGCTTTCTTT,CASGRRGCAEAFF
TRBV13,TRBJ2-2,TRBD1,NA,TGTGCCAGCAGCTCTGGACAGGGGCCCCCAGTCGGGGAGCTGTTTTTT,CASSSGQGPPVGELFF
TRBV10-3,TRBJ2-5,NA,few,TGTGCCATCAGTGAAGAGGAACCCCAAGAGACCCAGTACTTC,CAISEEEPQETQYF
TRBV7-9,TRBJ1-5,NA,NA,TGTGCCAGCAGCTTATTCGGCGGGAATAGCAATCAGCCCCAGCATTTT,CASSLFGGNSNQPQHF
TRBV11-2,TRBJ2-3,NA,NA,TGTGCCAGCAGCTTCGGTGCCACAGATACGCAGTATTTT,CASSFGATDTQYF
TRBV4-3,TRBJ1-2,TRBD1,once,TGCGCCAGCAGCCCCGGACAGGCGATCTCCTATGGCTACACCTTC,CASSPGQAISYGYTF
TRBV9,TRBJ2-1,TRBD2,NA,TGTGCCAGCAGCGTACCCGCTAGCGGGAGAGGGGGGGGCTACAATGAGCAGTTCTTC,CASSVPASGRGGGYNEQFF
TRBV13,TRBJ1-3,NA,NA,TGTGCCAGCAGCTACAAGGGGTTTGGGTCTGGAAACACCATATATTTT,CASSYKGFGSGNTIYF
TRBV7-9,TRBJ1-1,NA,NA,TGTGCCAGCAGCTTAGGAGGGACGGGGGACGTCACTGAAGCTTTCTTT,CASSLGGTGDVTEAFF
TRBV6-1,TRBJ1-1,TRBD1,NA,TGTGCCAGCAGTGAACAGGGACAGGGGGGGACTGAAGCTTTCTTT,CASSEQGQGGTEAFF
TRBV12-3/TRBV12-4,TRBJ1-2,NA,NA,TGTGCCAGCACTTTTGCGCGGTATTATGGCTACACCTTC,CASTFARYYGYTF
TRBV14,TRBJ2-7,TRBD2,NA,TGTGCCAGCAGTCATCGGAAGGTCTATAGCGGGAGACCCTACGAGCAGTACTTC,CASSHRKVYSGRPYEQYF
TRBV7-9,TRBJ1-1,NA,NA,TGTGCCAGCAGCCTAGGGGCCGCCACTGAAGCTTTCTTT,CASSLGAATEAFF
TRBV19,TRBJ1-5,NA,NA,TGTGCCAGTAGTCCTACAGGGTTTAGACAGCCCCAGCATTTT,CASSPTGFRQPQHF
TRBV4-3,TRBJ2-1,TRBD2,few,TGCGCCAGCAGCCAAGATAGCGGGAGTTCGTACAATGAGCAGTTCTTC,CASSQDSGSSYNEQFF
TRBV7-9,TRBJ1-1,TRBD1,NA,TGTGCCAGCAGCCCCCGGGACAGGGTTGGCACTGAAGCTTTCTTT,CASSPRDRVGTEAFF
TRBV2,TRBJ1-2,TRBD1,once,TGTGCCAGCGGTCGGACAGGGAGGAGCTATGGCTACACCTTC,CASGRTGRSYGYTF
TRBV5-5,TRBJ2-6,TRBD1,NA,TGTGCCAGCAGCCCCCTCTTACTGGGACAGGGGACTGGGGCCAACGTCCTGACTTTC,CASSPLLLGQGTGANVLTF